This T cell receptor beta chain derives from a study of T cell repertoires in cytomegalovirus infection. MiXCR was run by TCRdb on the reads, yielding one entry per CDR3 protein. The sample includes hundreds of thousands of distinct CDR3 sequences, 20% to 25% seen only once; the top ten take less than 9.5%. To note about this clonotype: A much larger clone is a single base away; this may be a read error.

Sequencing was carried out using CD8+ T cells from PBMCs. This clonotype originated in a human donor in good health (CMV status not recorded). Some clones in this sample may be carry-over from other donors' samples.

The CDR3 spells CASSTQGQQETPYF. The CDR3 DNA reads as TGTGCCAGCAGTACCCAGGGACAGCAAGAGACCCCGTACTTC. This rearrangement joins TRBV25-1 to TRBJ2-5, with 7 bases that match TRBD1. CDR1 is MGHDK, CDR2 SYGVNS, per germline. The CDR3 runs to 14 residues.